The rows below give T cell receptor beta chains drawn from one sample of a study of blood T cell repertoires in COVID-19. Produced via immunoSEQ multiplex PCR; TCRdb's table is partial and in-frame only. Of under 250,000 clones in the sample, 85% to 90% are singletons; the top ten hold around 1.7%. What was sequenced was PBMCs or T cells enriched from blood (not recorded which). These TCRs come from a man aged 35-49 years who had recovered from COVID-19. The CDR3 runs from the conserved cysteine through the conserved F or W. A D gene is named only where the DNA matches it firmly. Size is omitted from some rows. Given values are once, few, many or a class for expanded clones.

v_gene,j_gene,d_gene,abundance,CDR3nt,CDR3aa
TRBV5-5,TRBJ2-7,-,-,TGTGCCAGCAGCTTGGACTGGGCGATGTCCTACGAGCAGTACTTC,CASSLDWAMSYEQYF
TRBV4-2,TRBJ2-7,-,-,TGTGCCAGCAGCCAAGTGTTGACAGCTTTGGGGGAGCAGTACTTC,CASSQVLTALGEQYF
TRBV9,TRBJ2-7,-,-,TGTGCCAGCAGCTGGGACACTTCGAGCTCCTACGAGCAGTACTTC,CASSWDTSSSYEQYF
TRBV6-4,TRBJ2-3,TRBD1,-,TGTGCCAGCAGTGACTCGACAGGGGGCGCAGATACGCAGTATTTT,CASSDSTGGADTQYF
TRBV7-9,TRBJ1-6,-,-,TGTGCCAGCAGCTTGGGGGGGCTTAATTCACCCCTCCACTTT,CASSLGGLNSPLHF
TRBV11-2,TRBJ1-1,-,-,TGTGCCAGCAGCTCTCAGGGCGGTACTGAAGCTTTCTTT,CASSSQGGTEAFF
TRBV7-3,TRBJ1-1,-,once,TGTGCCAGCAGCTCCGGACAGCCCGGAACTGAAGCTTTCTTT,CASSSGQPGTEAFF
TRBV27,TRBJ1-1,-,-,TGTGCCAGCAGTTTACCGGGACACCCGAACACTGAAGCTTTCTTT,CASSLPGHPNTEAFF
TRBV3-1/TRBV3-2,TRBJ2-7,-,-,TGTGCCAGCAGCCAAGAAAGACAGGCGGACGAGCAGTACTTC,CASSQERQADEQYF
TRBV10-2,TRBJ2-3,TRBD2,-,TGCGCCAGCAGTGAGTTTGTCGGGGGGACAGATACGCAGTATTTT,CASSEFVGGTDTQYF
TRBV7-3,TRBJ2-7,TRBD2,-,TGTGCCAGCAGCTTAGCGGGGGATCACGAGCAGTACTTC,CASSLAGDHEQYF
TRBV13,TRBJ2-7,TRBD1,-,TGTGCCAGCAGCACAGGGGGCCCATTATCCGAGCAGTACTTC,CASSTGGPLSEQYF
TRBV9,TRBJ1-5,TRBD1,-,TGTGCCAGCAGCGGGGACAGGGGGGATCAGCCCCAGCATTTT,CASSGDRGDQPQHF
TRBV19,TRBJ2-7,-,-,TGTGCCAGTAGTTTTTCAGGGTACGAGCAGTACTTC,CASSFSGYEQYF
TRBV30,TRBJ1-6,TRBD1,-,TGTGCCTGGGGACAGGGATATAATTCACCCCTCCACTTT,CAWGQGYNSPLHF
TRBV5-5,TRBJ1-1,-,-,TGTGCCAGCAGCTGGCAGAACACTGAAGCTTTCTTT,CASSWQNTEAFF